This TCR beta chain was documented in a study of cytomegalovirus exposure and HLA in healthy donors (dated by TCRdb to 2017 to 2019). Concerning the study at large: In an earlier analysis of 587 of the donors, 250 to 300 Gb of sequence data and 100 million or so unique TCR beta sequences from about 179 million T cells were reported. The aim of the study was to test whether cataloging public T cell receptors could identify signatures of past pathogen exposure. Rather than using new phenotypic data, the later analysis identified candidate immune exposures from TCR beta sequences and from how often those sequences occurred across donors. Along with the roughly 700-subject first cohort, a separate validation cohort of about 110 different subjects was used. Roughly 300 gigabases of sequencing data and 91 million or so unique TCR sequences made up an early release that covered approximately 650 HLA-typed donors. Among some 400 genotyped donors of the cohort, an average of approximately 240,000 unique TCR beta nucleotide sequences was sequenced per donor, of which roughly 18% were non-productive. Every repertoire in the discovery cohort had been generated on one and the same sequencing platform. Genome-wide SNP genotypes for about three fifths of the roughly 670 donors were used in a later genetic analysis, which treated that subset as a discovery cohort. Donor age, sex, ethnicity and CMV serostatus were collected together with the repertoire data. The genetic ancestry cluster associated with self-reported Caucasian donors included 65% to 90% of the roughly 400 genotyped donors. High-throughput TCR immunosequencing, statistical association of individual TCRs with disease status, and machine learning were combined to predict cytomegalovirus infection status. In an earlier analysis of 587 of the donors, high-throughput TCR beta sequencing was used to judge whether each TCR beta V gene segment behaved as functional or pseudogenic. To study patterns of TCR occurrence, a later analysis re-analyzed previously published TCR beta repertoires from 550 to 800 donors and added high-resolution HLA genotyping. Four or five DR-DQ haplotypes were handled as single units for association and clustering because linkage in the cohort was strong. Both class I and class II loci were covered by HLA typing, at four-digit resolution. The study profiled the T cell repertoires of under 700 subjects by immunosequencing and related them to cytomegalovirus serostatus. The number of donors typed differed by locus, with about 629-630 for A, B, C, DRB1 and DQB1, roughly 550 for DQA1, 600 to 610 for DPA1, and over 400 for DPB1. On the study overall, not on this receptor specifically: Some 16 rarely observed V segments, including chromosome 9 orphons, were excluded from the earlier analysis of approximately 500 of the donors because counts were too low. An earlier analysis of 450 to 750 of the donors showed that most TCR beta V segments appeared in productive rearrangements either about 87% or about 30% of the time, which broadly matched IMGT annotations. Three of the identified cytomegalovirus-associated TCR beta chains were confirmed in vitro to be specific for cytomegalovirus antigens. A later analysis found that TCR association rates varied across HLA loci, with DRB1 alleles showing the most associated TCRs and HLA-C alleles the fewest. A further reported finding was that TCR beta sequences accurately predicted the HLA-A and HLA-B alleles for most subjects in the first cohort. In the study, some 160 TCR beta chains were listed as associated with cytomegalovirus. Across donors, most TCR sequences were observed very rarely, whereas some public TCRs were present in many individuals. The authors suggested that the approach could potentially be extended to other disease states and immunological phenotypes. Only TCR beta chains were sequenced in this cohort, and the absence of alpha or paired-chain data limited detectable features. Several of the top co-occurrence clusters appeared to be linked to parvovirus B19, influenza, CMV and Epstein-Barr virus, according to a later analysis. CMV serostatus was the only immune exposure information available for the cohort. Some IMGT-functional V segments, including TRBV6-2 and TRBV6-3, could not be told apart with the 87-base-pair reads, so those segments were excluded. Correlated functional status among segregating V segments might reflect linkage disequilibrium, but an unknown experimental factor could not be ruled out. HLA typing was unavailable for some donors at each locus, so association tests used only the typed subset. A later analysis found that HLA-associated TCR beta chains were more clonally expanded and had lower generation probabilities than equally common non-associated chains. A later analysis found that most CMV-associated TCR beta chains appeared HLA-restricted, with HLA associations seemingly driven largely by CMV exposure. In a later genetic analysis, a missense DCLRE1C variant was associated with V-gene and J-gene trimming of TCR beta chains, and the association was replicated in an independent cohort. The presence/absence analyses assumed that sequencing depth was roughly uniform across donors, and that assumption may not be true. Specific HLA alleles were associated with 15,000 to 20,000 TCR beta sequences at a false discovery rate of 0.05 in a later analysis. Strong co-occurrence of HLA alleles, especially DR and DQ, made assigning TCR associations to individual alleles difficult. A group of highly shared sequence variants was considered likely to be a technical artifact of the sequencing pipeline. A later genetic analysis reported fewer N-insertions in productive TCRs among donors in an Asian-associated ancestry cluster than the roughly 650-donor mean. Cytomegalovirus status was reported to be diagnosed by the classifier with high specificity and sensitivity in both the original and validation cohorts.

The germline V gene (reference sequence) gives CDR1 as LNHNV and CDR2 as YYDKDF. The CDR3 runs 16 residues from the cysteine to the phenylalanine. Of the read, only the CDR3 DNA is kept; its 48 bases are in frame from base 1. V sheds 5 bases and J sheds 6 bases, leaving 21 bases between their ends. As regards this clone: What this receptor recognizes is not known. Base qualities are not at hand, and no much larger clone is one base apart.

The library was made by the immunoSEQ multiplex PCR assay. For the multiplex PCR, a mixture combining 60 forward primers for TCR Vbeta segments and 13 reverse primers for TCR Jbeta segments was used. The CDR3 region of rearranged TCR beta genes was amplified from genomic DNA with a multiplex PCR assay. The amplified TCR beta libraries were sequenced on the Illumina HiSeq System as 87-base-pair reads. The study's processing was this. A later analysis counted about 80 million unique TCR beta chains across the 550 to 700 repertoires, and around 9.9 million of these chains were shared by at least two donors. Raw reads were error-corrected and collapsed into unique sequences with a nearest-neighbor algorithm that merged closely related sequences to remove PCR and sequencing errors. Alignment of CDR3 sequences to IMGT reference sequences was used to assign V, D and J gene segments. For a sequence to be retained, a match of at least six nucleotides was required to both a V gene segment and a J gene segment. A rearrangement counted as productive if the CDR3 had no stop codons and remained in frame with V and J, and every other rearrangement counted as non-productive. Following IMGT convention, CDR3 was defined as the stretch from the second conserved V-encoded cysteine to the conserved J-encoded phenylalanine. The earlier analysis of a few hundred of the donors excluded any sequence lacking an unambiguous match to a single V gene segment. An earlier analysis of approximately 590 of the donors called V segments functional above 56.7% productive rearrangements and segregating when the between-donor standard deviation exceeded 5%. A statistical classification framework was developed to diagnose cytomegalovirus status using the catalog of TCR beta chain sequences. In a later analysis, TCR nucleotide sequences were compared against IMGT/GENE-DB human TR gene sequences so that V and J genes could be assigned. In a later analysis, CDR3 sequences and most-parsimonious VDJ recombination scenarios were assigned using the TCRdist pipeline. A later analysis defined each TCR beta chain by its CDR3 amino acid sequence plus V-gene family, and excluded reads lacking a unique V-gene family. In a later analysis, a few hundred highly shared, low-generation-probability nucleotide sequences were removed to address suspected cross-contamination and a sequencing artifact. For each public chain, a later analysis derived a clonal expansion index from normalized ranks of inferred template counts within each repertoire. In a later analysis, generation probabilities were computed using a VDJ recombination model fitted to out-of-frame rearrangements, and the results were checked against IGoR. A later analysis scored TCR-TCR, TCR-HLA and TCR-CMV co-occurrence with hypergeometric tests, applying a repertoire-size bias correction to TCR pairs. In a later analysis, false discovery rates were estimated by permuting HLA or CMV assignments 20 times. A later analysis grouped co-occurring TCRs with DBSCAN, adding TCRdist sequence similarity when clustering within HLA-allele-positive subsets. For co-occurrence clustering, repertoires with fewer than 30,000 or more than 120,000 public chains were excluded, along with 5 or 6 repertoires with anomalous nucleotide sharing. The source is immuneACCESS, and TCRdb retained only in-frame sequences with V and J called. Part of the clones is not carried over; for the studies checked, unresolved V genes explain less than half of this, and the remainder is unexplained. The DNA was the basis for D and trimming; V, J and clone size are from that table. The sample has under 250,000 clones on record, approximately 80% of them singletons. The ten largest clones represent 1.7% of the sample.

In total, roughly 670 healthy bone marrow donors made up the cohort. Cohort members were all nominally healthy when sampled, although unrecorded immune exposures were likely present. The donor tested CMV seronegative and was one of the 352 seronegative cohort members. A peripheral blood sample was collected from each donor, and TCR beta sequencing was performed on peripheral blood mononuclear cells. Genomic DNA was extracted from the blood cell samples with the Qiagen DNeasy Blood Extraction Kit. The receptor was isolated from a man aged 50-59 years in good health and CMV-seronegative. The sequenced sample was PBMCs. Recombination linked TRBV15 to TRBJ2-3, and the D gene may be TRBD2, 6 bases matching. CDR3 reads: CATSPRGTGVADTQYF. The nucleotides are TGTGCCACCAGCCCTCGTGGGACGGGAGTTGCTGATACGCAGTATTTT.